This T cell receptor (beta chain) was documented in a study of read filtering for tumor transcriptome and immune sequencing. Study at large: Patients were 17 male and approximately 15 female, mean age roughly 70 years, range roughly 47 to 85.

This library used roughly 400 ng RNA and molecular barcoded adaptors spanning alpha/delta and beta/gamma chains. MiXCR, applied by TCRdb to the reads, yields one record per CDR3 protein. The table lists fewer than 150,000 distinct CDR3 sequences, under 15% of them singletons, with around 10% in the top ten. The CDR3 loop spans 14 amino acids. The germline gives CDR1 SGHTA, CDR2 FQGNSA. This clonotype has only a few counts. Germline and junction disagree at one end, which may indicate a read error. The chain combines TRBV7-2 with TRBJ1-5; D might be TRBD1 (5 bases). The receptor comes from a donor aged 40 or older with multiple myeloma. The sample taken for sequencing was a population of CD138-negative cells sorted from bone marrow. The CDR3 bases are TGTGCCAGCAGCTCCCGGGGGGGGAATCAGCCCCGGCATTTT. This sequence encodes CASSSRGGNQPRHF.